The clone carrying this T cell receptor (beta chain) was found a few times. Its antigen is not identified. These data originate in a study of CD8+CD57+ T cells in acquired aplastic anemia. Study-level information: Sorted CD4+ plus CD8+ cells gave DNA averaging around 3.2 ug.

CD8+CD57+ cell expansion had been shown by flow cytometry in patients chosen for sequencing. Every patient was diagnosed with severe acquired aplastic anemia. TCR beta VDJ combinations and CDR3 sequences were profiled from genomic DNA. From the reads, TCRdb called clonotypes with MiXCR, one entry per CDR3 protein. This repertoire shows about 180,000 distinct CDR3 sequences, about half found once; its top ten account for approximately 12%. The CDR3 loop spans 14 amino acids. Germline loops: CDR1 SQVTM, CDR2 ANQGSEA. The trim removed 6 bases at V and 1 base at J, leaving 7 bases unmatched. Study results and limitations: Sharing between patients and controls was observed for over 25 CD8+ CDR3 sequences.

Sample: sorted CD4+, CD8+, or CD8+CD57+ T cells (not recorded which) from PBMCs. V gene TRBV29-1 combines with J gene TRBJ2-5, with 8 bases identical to TRBD1. The receptor's source is a human donor with aplastic anemia. CDR3 in amino acids: CSVARGTGQETQYF. CDR3 sequence (DNA): TGCAGCGTAGCTCGTGGGACAGGCCAAGAGACCCAGTACTTC.